The clone carrying this TCR beta chain appeared many times. Time point reported: after trial treatment. Treatment meaning: LDRT plus nivolumab, ipilimumab, low-dose cyclophosphamide and aspirin (RACIN trial). The donors' regimen was nivolumab, ipilimumab, aspirin, low-dose cyclophosphamide and low-dose radiotherapy. TRAV- and TRBV-specific primers, spanning alpha and beta chains, primed first-strand cDNA. Amplification of TCRs used a constant-region primer and V-primer adapter for roughly 18 PCR cycles. In vitro transcription served to amplify the mRNA that had been isolated. TCRdb re-called the reads with MiXCR, one entry per CDR3 protein. The top ten clones hold approximately 1.5% of a sample with under 90,000 distinct CDR3 sequences, 17% of them seen once. This entry belongs to a study of low-dose radiotherapy and immunotherapy resistance in tumors. Across the study: Each fraction for Cohort 1 was 0.5 Gy, given every 2 weeks, and the total came to 6.5 Gy. 1 Gy per fraction was delivered to Cohort 2 every two weeks, for 13 Gy total over 26 weeks.

The sequence came from a male donor with prostate cancer. This material consisted of PBMCs, taken after low-dose radiotherapy plus immunotherapy.

The CDR3 region is CSVGGGLIYGGYTF. The CDR3 region has the DNA TGCAGCGTTGGAGGGGGCCTCATTTACGGTGGCTACACCTTC. The genes are TRBV29-1 and TRBJ1-2, with TRBD1 matching 7 bases. V shed 4 bases and J 7 bases; nucleotides not matched to a gene: 12. CDR1 is SQVTM, CDR2 ANQGSEA, per germline. The CDR3 has 14 residues.